Shown below are 27 T cell receptor beta chains from a single sample sequenced in a study of control samples from healthy donors and cancer patients. Sequencing used immunoSEQ multiplex PCR; TCRdb keeps in-frame clones, though not all of them. This table holds 120,000 to 150,000 clones, about nine tenths found once. The sequencing sample was made of blood. These receptor sequences come from a man aged 25-40 years in good health.

This chain joins TRBV5-6 and TRBJ1-1; 7 bases line up with TRBD1. The CDR3 is 17 amino acids. Germline CDR1 SGHDT, CDR2 YYEEEE. V trimming: 4 bases; J trimming: 0 bases; junction bases outside the gene matches: 12. The CDR3 sequence: CASSERDREFMNTEAFF. CDR3 nucleotides: TGTGCCAGCAGCGAGCGAGACAGGGAATTTATGAACACTGAAGCTTTCTTT.

The genes are TRBV29-1 and TRBJ1-1, with D possibly matching TRBD1 (5 bases). Germline V CDR1 and CDR2: SQVTM, ANQGSEA. CDR3 length: 11 amino acids. V lost 7 bases to trimming and J lost 4 bases, with 10 bases between them. The CDR3 DNA reads TGCAGCGAGACAGTGAGCACTGAAGCTTTCTTT. It codes for CSETVSTEAFF.

V and J are TRBV5-8 and TRBJ2-7; 9 bases fit TRBD2. This CDR3 comprises 13 residues. Germline V gene data show CDR1 as SGHTS and CDR2 as YDEGEE. Trimming at V came to 4 bases and at J to 5 bases, leaving 4 bases not matched to a gene. The CDR3 protein is CASSTGTSHEQYF. The CDR3 bases are TGTGCCAGCAGCACCGGGACTAGCCACGAGCAGTACTTC. The variable domain in full, with the rest retrieved from reference TRBV5-8 and TRBJ2-7, is EAGVTQSPTHLIKTRGQQATLRCSPISGHTSVYWYQQALGLGLQFLLWYDEGEERNRGNFPPRFSGRQFPNYSSELNVNALELEDSALYLCASSTGTSHEQYFGPGTRLTVT.

J is TRBJ1-4 and V is TRBV19, with D tentatively TRBD1 (6 bases). The V and J ends lost 7 bases and 8 bases respectively, with 23 bases between them. CDR1 LNHDA and CDR2 SQIVND come from the germline V gene (reference sequence). The CDR3 runs to 16 residues. CDR3 sequence reads: CASTNQGTRSGEKLFF. CDR3 bases: TGTGCCAGTACCAATCAAGGGACAAGATCAGGAGAAAAACTGTTTTTT.

This clone was detected once. The chain uses TRBV24-1 and TRBJ1-3, with unresolved D. V shed 0 bases and J shed 0 bases, with 2 bases lying between them. CDR1 and CDR2 (germline): KGHDR, SFDVKD. This CDR3 comprises 14 residues. The CDR3 DNA follows: TGTGCCACCAGTGATTTGTCCTCTGGAAACACCATATATTTT. This codes for CATSDLSSGNTIYF.

The V call is TRBV4-3, the J call TRBJ2-2, with unresolved D. V gave up 5 bases and J gave up 0 bases, with 7 bases separating them. Germline loops: CDR1 LGHNA, CDR2 YSLEER. The CDR3 has 14 residues. The CDR3 coding sequence is TGCGCCAGCAGCGCCTACTCGAACACCGGGGAGCTGTTTTTT. This codes for CASSAYSNTGELFF.

This sequence joins TRBV7-2 and TRBJ2-7; possible D gene TRBD2, 6 bases. Between the trimmed V and J ends, which lost 5 bases and 3 bases, there was a span of 14 bases. In germline, CDR1 is SGHTA, CDR2 FQGNSA. CDR3 length: 14 amino acids. CDR3 nucleotides: TGTGCCAGCAGCCTAGACCTGGGGGGCTACGAGCAGTACTTC. Amino acids: CASSLDLGGYEQYF.

CDR3 DNA sequence: TGTGCCAGCAGCTTAGCGGGACAGCCACGGGCCCAGTACTTC. Protein: CASSLAGQPRAQYF. This chain links TRBV7-2 with TRBJ2-5, with 7 bases fitting TRBD1. V was pared by 0 bases and J by 9 bases, with 7 bases of the junction left unmatched. Germline V lookup: CDR1 SGHTA, CDR2 FQGNSA. The CDR3 contains 14 residues.

This clone was observed a handful of times. This rearrangement joins TRBV4-3 to TRBJ1-2, with 9 bases matching TRBD1. V trimming: 4 bases; J trimming: 5 bases; junction bases outside the gene matches: 8. Per the germline V gene, CDR1 is LGHNA and CDR2 is YSLEER. The CDR3 runs 15 residues. CDR3 region: CASSPGQGRRYGYTF. Here the CDR3 DNA reads TGCGCCAGCAGCCCCGGACAGGGGCGAAGATATGGCTACACCTTC.

The V call is TRBV9, the J call TRBJ2-1; the D is unclear. The CDR3 totals 16 residues. V lost 0 bases and J 0 bases, leaving 10 bases between the germline ends. CDR1 is SGDLS, CDR2 YYNGEE, per germline. CDR3 nucleotides: TGTGCCAGCAGCGTAGGGGTAGTCAGCTCCTACAATGAGCAGTTCTTC. Its translation: CASSVGVVSSYNEQFF.

V gene TRBV6-6 combines with J gene TRBJ2-7, with no clear D. V gave up 5 bases and J gave up 4 bases, with 12 bases separating them. The CDR3 consists of 13 residues. CDR1 is MNHNY, CDR2 SVGAGI, per germline (reference sequence). In DNA form, the CDR3 reads TGTGCCAGCAGTAACCCGGCCAGATACGAGCAGTACTTC. Translated: CASSNPARYEQYF.

V usage is TRBV15 and J usage is TRBJ2-7; 8 bases line up with TRBD2. J was trimmed by 5 bases and V by 5 bases; bases with no gene match: 14. Germline CDR1 is LNHNV and CDR2 is YYDKDF (reference sequence). There are 16 residues in the CDR3. Here the CDR3 reads CATSRGGSGGKHEQYF. DNA of the CDR3: TGTGCCACCAGCCGAGGGGGTTCGGGAGGGAAGCACGAGCAGTACTTC.

The chain recombines TRBV12-3 or TRBV12-4 with TRBJ2-1; tentative D call: TRBD1 (5 bases). The CDR3 covers 12 residues. The germline V and J ends were trimmed by 6 bases and 7 bases, with 10 bases remaining between them. The DNA of the CDR3 is TGTGCCAGCAGCTATAACAGGAATGAGCAGTTCTTC. Translating gives CASSYNRNEQFF.

The chain is built from TRBV3-1 (or the pseudogene TRBV3-2) and TRBJ2-2, with 12 positions matching TRBD1. Germline V gene data show CDR1 as LGHDT and CDR2 as YNNKEL (reference sequence). The CDR3 runs 16 residues. The J segment lost 6 bases and the V segment lost 3 bases, leaving 5 bases of the junction unmatched. CDR3 amino acids: CASSHAGTGGAGELFF. CDR3 sequence (DNA): TGTGCCAGCAGCCATGCCGGGACAGGGGGCGCCGGGGAGCTGTTTTTT.

J is TRBJ2-1 and V is TRBV11-3, with TRBD2 matching 9 bases. Germline loops: CDR1 SGHNT, CDR2 YENEEA. The V and J ends lost 5 bases and 6 bases, in that order; junction bases with no gene match: 14. The CDR3 length is 17 residues. CDR3 sequence reads: CASSPGFGGRGSNEQFF. In nucleotides, the CDR3 is TGTGCCAGCAGCCCCGGATTCGGCGGGAGGGGCAGCAATGAGCAGTTCTTC. Complete variable domain (other parts from reference TRBV11-3 and TRBJ2-1): EAGVVQSPRYKIIEKKQPVAFWCNPISGHNTLYWYLQNLGQGPELLIRYENEEAVDDSQLPKDRFSAERLKGVDSTLKIQPAELGDSAVYLCASSPGFGGRGSNEQFFGPGTRLTVL.

The V and J genes are TRBV10-3 and TRBJ2-2, with D maybe TRBD2 (6 bases). The CDR3 sequence is 16 residues long. Trimming removed 3 bases from V and 7 bases from J, with 18 bases in between. CDR1 and CDR2 from the germline V gene are ENHRY and SYGVKD. The CDR3 region is CAISDRSGPRNGELFF. CDR3 nucleotides: TGTGCCATCAGTGATAGAAGCGGGCCTCGGAACGGGGAGCTGTTTTTT.

V and J are TRBV9 and TRBJ2-6, with D possibly called TRBD1 or TRBD2 (6 bases each). Germline CDR1 reads SGDLS; CDR2 reads YYNGEE. CDR3 size: 16 residues. The germline V and J ends were trimmed by 4 bases and 2 bases, with 13 bases remaining between them. The CDR3 DNA sequence: TGTGCCAGCAGCATAGGAGGGGGTACTGGGGCCAACGTCCTGACTTTC. Protein product: CASSIGGGTGANVLTF.

The chain links TRBV24-1 to TRBJ2-1, with TRBD2 matching over 13 bases. V lost 9 bases to trimming and J lost 12 bases; unmatched junction nucleotides: 22. Germline loops: CDR1 KGHDR, CDR2 SFDVKD. The CDR3 spans 18 residues. The CDR3 region has the DNA TGTGCCACCGCGGGGGCCGCGGGGGGGAGGACTAGCGGGAGTTGGCAGTTCTTC. It specifies CATAGAAGGRTSGSWQFF.

This chain joins TRBV25-1 and TRBJ1-1; 12 bases are shared with TRBD1. Germline CDR1 reads MGHDK; CDR2 reads SYGVNS. V lost 3 bases to trimming and J lost 6 bases; unmatched junction nucleotides: 8. The CDR3 sequence is 16 residues long. Here the CDR3 reads CASSETGTGGFAEAFF. The CDR3 coding sequence is TGTGCCAGCAGTGAGACCGGGACAGGGGGCTTCGCTGAAGCTTTCTTT. Full variable domain (rest looked up from reference TRBV25-1 and TRBJ1-1): EADIYQTPRYLVIGTGKKITLECSQTMGHDKMYWYQQDPGMELHLIHYSYGVNSTEKGDLSSESTVSRIRTEHFPLTLESARPSHTSQYLCASSETGTGGFAEAFFGQGTRLTVV.

This rearrangement joins TRBV5-4 to TRBJ2-2; 12 bases are a match to TRBD2. The germline gives CDR1 SGHNT, CDR2 YYREEE (reference sequence). This CDR3 region has 16 residues. V lost 4 bases and J lost 6; bases outside the gene matches: 7. CDR3 residues: CASSARLAGVPGELFF. The CDR3 region has the DNA TGTGCCAGCAGCGCAAGACTAGCGGGAGTGCCCGGGGAGCTGTTTTTT.

This sequence joins TRBV7-2 and TRBJ2-2, with 7 bases lining up with TRBD1. This CDR3 is 16 amino acids long. The V gene end was trimmed by 3 bases and the J gene end by 2 bases; junction bases not matched to a gene: 6. Germline values: CDR1 SGHTA, CDR2 FQGNSA. The CDR3 is CASSFLGQVNTGELFF. In nucleotides, the CDR3 is TGTGCCAGCAGCTTCCTCGGACAGGTTAACACCGGGGAGCTGTTTTTT.

The chain couples TRBV9 to TRBJ2-7; possibly TRBD1 for D (5 bases). Germline V gene sequence: CDR1 SGDLS, CDR2 YYNGEE. CDR3 length: 15 residues. Trimming took 4 bases from V and 2 from J, leaving 16 bases between them. The CDR3 protein is CASSPQPGATYEQYF. The CDR3 DNA is TGTGCCAGCAGCCCCCAGCCTGGGGCCACCTACGAGCAGTACTTC.

The chain uses TRBV5-1 and TRBJ2-7; 7 bases agree with TRBD2. V dropped 4 bases and J dropped 5; count of bases not matched to a gene: 6. CDR1 and CDR2 (germline): SGHRS, YFSETQ. The CDR3 has 13 amino acids. The DNA for the CDR3 is TGCGCCAGCAGCCCCCCCGGGGGGAACGAGCAGTACTTC. Translating it yields CASSPPGGNEQYF.

This clone has a single count. The V gene is TRBV16, the J gene TRBJ1-5; D is unclear. Germline values: CDR1 KGHSY, CDR2 FQNENV. The CDR3 has 17 amino acids. V was pared by 4 bases and J by 2 bases, with 18 bases between. The CDR3 region is CASSLHWSERGNQPQHF. CDR3 nucleotide sequence: TGTGCCAGCAGCCTCCATTGGTCCGAAAGAGGCAATCAGCCCCAGCATTTT.

The chain couples TRBV6-5 to TRBJ2-4; the D call may be TRBD1 or TRBD2 (5 bases each). Trimming took 8 bases from V and 1 from J, leaving 6 bases between them. The CDR3 sequence is 12 residues long. CDR1 is MNHEY, CDR2 SVGAGI, per germline. The CDR3 loop is CASRGAKNIQYF. As DNA, the CDR3 is TGTGCCAGCCGGGGCGCCAAAAACATTCAGTACTTC.

The rearrangement uses TRBV5-5 and TRBJ2-7; 8 bases are a match to TRBD2. Germline values: CDR1 SGHKS, CDR2 YYEKEE (reference sequence). Trimming cost V 3 bases and J 4 bases; bases outside gene matches: 9. The CDR3 spans 15 residues. The CDR3 DNA follows: TGTGCCAGCAGCTGGGAACCGGGACTAGGTTACGAGCAGTACTTC. It translates to CASSWEPGLGYEQYF.

CDR3 sequence: CASSPNQGNTIYF. CDR3 in DNA: TGTGCCAGTAGCCCAAACCAAGGAAACACCATATATTTT. V and J are TRBV19 and TRBJ1-3; D is uncertain. Germline loops: CDR1 LNHDA, CDR2 SQIVND (reference sequence). This CDR3 has 13 residues. V lost 6 bases and J lost 4, with 10 bases in between.